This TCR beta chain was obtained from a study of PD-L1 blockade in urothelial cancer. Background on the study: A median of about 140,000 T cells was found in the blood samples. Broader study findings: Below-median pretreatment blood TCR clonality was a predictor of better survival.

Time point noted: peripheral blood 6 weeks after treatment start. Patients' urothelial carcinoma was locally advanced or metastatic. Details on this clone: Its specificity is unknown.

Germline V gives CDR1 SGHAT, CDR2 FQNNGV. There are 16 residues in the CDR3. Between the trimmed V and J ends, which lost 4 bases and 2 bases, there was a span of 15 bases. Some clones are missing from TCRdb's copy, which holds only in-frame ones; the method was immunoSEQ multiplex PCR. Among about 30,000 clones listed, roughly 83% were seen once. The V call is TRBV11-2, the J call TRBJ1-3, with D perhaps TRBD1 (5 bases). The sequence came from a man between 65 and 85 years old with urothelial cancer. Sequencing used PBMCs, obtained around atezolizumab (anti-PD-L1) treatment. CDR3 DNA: TGTGCCAGCAGCTCGGGGGTGAGGGAGGCTGGAAACACCATATATTTT. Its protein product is CASSSGVREAGNTIYF.